Detailed here is one TCR beta chain. Other DNA sequences in the sample encode the same CDR3. Profiling relied on immunoSEQ multiplex PCR, and the TCRdb table lists in-frame clones only, not all of them. The sample shows under 85,000 clones, around 86% of them seen only once. V lost 2 bases and J 0 bases, leaving 9 bases between the germline ends. The CDR3 spans 15 residues. Germline V CDR1 and CDR2: SGHRS, YFSETQ. The record originates from a study of OX40 agonist ivuxolimab in advanced cancers. The J gene is TRBJ1-5, the V gene TRBV5-1; no definite D call. Specimen: CD4+ or CD8+ T cells sorted from blood, collected in a trial of the OX40 agonist ivuxolimab. The sequence was collected from an adult with an advanced solid tumor such as melanoma, head and neck, liver or kidney cancer. CDR3 region: CASSLSGDSNQPQHF. The CDR3 region has the DNA TGCGCCAGCAGCTTATCCGGGGATAGCAATCAGCCCCAGCATTTT.